This T cell receptor beta chain stems from a study of T cells in localized non-small cell lung cancer. The assay was immunoSEQ multiplex PCR, and TCRdb's table has in-frame clones only and misses some. The profile shows 30,000 to 40,000 clones, over 65% of them singletons. This clone has more than one count but fewer than ten. Antigen specificity is unknown. Study findings and constraints: Adjacent lung had a median roughly 50 of the 100 largest tumor clones.

CDR3 length: 16 amino acids. Deletions cut 2 bases from V and 3 bases from J, with 13 bases between. The germline V gene has CDR1 MDHEN and CDR2 SYDVKM. The sequence was collected from a male donor aged 60 or over with stage II squamous cell lung carcinoma. Source: peripheral blood, taken before any cancer treatment. The chain has TRBV28 and TRBJ2-2; the D call may be TRBD1 or TRBD2 (6 bases each). This chain's CDR3 is CASSLGGGRYTGELFF. The CDR3 nucleotides read TGTGCCAGCAGTTTAGGAGGGGGGAGATACACCGGGGAGCTGTTTTTT.